This T cell receptor beta chain was recorded in a study of human T cells and chemical hapten exposure. Study information: The patients were mostly female; they had alopecia areata, totalis or universalis.

The CDR3 consists of 16 residues. V lost 6 bases and J lost 4, with 21 bases in between. This clonotype was detected a few times. Its antigen is as yet unknown. Study-wide results and limits: Sensitizing to DPC left TCRs with a frequency above 1 in 1000 unaltered.

Unique molecular identifiers were attached to individual cDNA molecules within the library. In the original workflow: Sequenced samples showed a median of around 100,000 TCRs each, with counts running from around 24,000 to 710,000. Each CDR3 protein gets one entry after TCRdb re-called the RACE reads with MiXCR. The V and J calls and clone size are TCRdb's, not the authors'. The repertoire holds some 79,000 distinct CDR3 sequences, with roughly 10% as singletons. Stated time point: patch test 3, about 24 weeks after DPC sensitization. Treatment meaning: therapeutic diphenylcyclopropenone sensitization with weekly scalp DPC.

This specimen consisted of whole blood, obtained in connection with sensitization to the hapten diphenylcyclopropenone (DPC). The chain employs TRBV12-3 or TRBV12-4 and TRBJ1-1; a weak D match, TRBD1 (6 bases). The sequence derives from a woman aged 50 to 60 with alopecia areata. Some clones in this sample may be carry-over from other donors' samples. The CDR3 here is CASSPERGVDLTEAFF. CDR3 nucleotide sequence: TGTGCCAGCAGCCCCGAAAGGGGGGTAGATCTCACTGAAGCTTTCTTT.